The 30 T cell receptor beta chains reported below all come from one sample, sequenced in a study of Ad26.COV2.S vaccination and SARS-CoV-2 variants. Generated by immunoSEQ multiplex PCR, the TCRdb table keeps only in-frame clones and is missing some. The sample holds approximately 350,000 clones, 80% to 90% seen once. Specified treatment: about 20 received Ad26.COV2.S at low or high dose, single or two shots; roughly 5 received placebo; per-sample allocation not given. All samples were drawn on day 63, counting from the first vaccine or placebo injection. The sample here was peripheral blood, taken in a trial of Ad26.COV2.S vaccine versus placebo. The receptors were gathered from a person between 18 and 60 years old who received the Ad26.COV2.S COVID-19 vaccine or a placebo.

CDR3 amino acids: CASSLGGERRPLHF. In nucleotides, the CDR3 is TGTGCCAGCAGCTTAGGGGGTGAAAGGAGGCCCCTCCACTTT. The chain recombines TRBV7-6 with TRBJ1-6; D gene unclear. CDR3 length equals 14 residues. Trimming stripped 1 base from V and 13 bases from J, with 14 bases between. The germline V gene has CDR1 SGHVS and CDR2 FNYEAQ.

The chain is built from TRBV4-2 and TRBJ1-2; D possibly corresponds to TRBD1 (6 bases). This CDR3 has 17 residues. V was trimmed by 0 bases and J by 0 bases, leaving 14 bases between them. Germline CDR1 and CDR2: LGHNA and YNFKEQ. For the CDR3, the DNA is TGTGCCAGCAGCCAAGATGGGGGGGGCTATACTAACTATGGCTACACCTTC. As protein: CASSQDGGGYTNYGYTF.

The rearrangement uses TRBV29-1 and TRBJ1-2, with D possibly TRBD1 on 6 matching bases. The V gene's germline CDR1 is SQVTM and CDR2 ANQGSEA. V was trimmed by 7 bases and J by 4 bases, leaving 16 bases between them. CDR3 length: 13 residues. CDR3 residues: CSGGGHLGYGYTF. Here the CDR3 DNA reads TGCAGCGGAGGGGGACATCTTGGCTATGGCTACACCTTC.

The CDR3: CASSQTTSGGQETQYF. CDR3 nucleotide sequence: TGCGCCAGCAGCCAAACGACTAGCGGGGGGCAAGAGACCCAGTACTTC. The chain carries TRBV4-1 and TRBJ2-5, with TRBD2 matching over 13 bases. CDR1 and CDR2 (germline): MGHRA, YSYEKL. There are 16 residues in the CDR3. Trimming removed 2 bases from V and 2 bases from J; junction bases left unmatched: 2.

This chain links TRBV9 with TRBJ2-5, with 8 bases fitting TRBD1. J was trimmed by 4 bases and V by 5 bases; bases with no gene match: 7. Germline loops: CDR1 SGDLS, CDR2 YYNGEE. The CDR3 has 14 amino acids. The CDR3 DNA sequence: TGTGCCAGCAGTGACAGGGGTCAAGGAGAGACCCAGTACTTC. This translates into CASSDRGQGETQYF. Full variable domain (missing parts from reference TRBV9 and TRBJ2-5): DSGVTQTPKHLITATGQRVTLRCSPRSGDLSVYWYQQSLDQGLQFLIQYYNGEERAKGNILERFSAQQFPDLHSELNLSSLELGDSALYFCASSDRGQGETQYFGPGTRLLVL.

The V and J genes are TRBV6-5 and TRBJ2-7; 8 nucleotides line up with TRBD1. The V segment lost 6 bases and the J segment 1 base; nucleotides outside the gene matches: 8. This CDR3 is built from 15 residues. CDR1 and CDR2 from the germline V gene are MNHEY and SVGAGI. The CDR3 region has the DNA TGTGCCAGCAGCCTGACAGGGGTGAGGTCCTACGAGCAGTACTTC. Its protein is CASSLTGVRSYEQYF.

The V call is TRBV5-1, the J call TRBJ1-2; no definite D call. The V end was cut by 4 bases, the J end by 4 bases, with 26 bases between. The CDR3 totals 18 residues. Germline values: CDR1 SGHRS, CDR2 YFSETQ. CDR3 loop: CASSIRVPGSSGVYGYTF. CDR3 sequence (DNA): TGCGCCAGCAGCATCCGGGTCCCAGGCTCCAGTGGGGTCTATGGCTACACCTTC.

The chain couples TRBV5-1 to TRBJ2-5; D is unclear. The CDR3 totals 11 residues. From germline, CDR1 is SGHRS and CDR2 YFSETQ. Deletions cut 4 bases from V and 5 bases from J, with 6 bases between. CDR3 coding DNA: TGCGCCAGCAGCCCCACGGAGACCCAGTACTTC. It codes for CASSPTETQYF.

The chain combines TRBV6-6 with TRBJ1-5; a possible D gene is TRBD1 (5 bases). Germline V gives CDR1 MNHNY, CDR2 SVGAGI (reference sequence). This CDR3 is 16 amino acids long. The V end was cut by 6 bases, the J end by 0 bases, with 15 bases between. The CDR3 DNA sequence: TGTGCCAGCAGCCTTCCGGGACGGGATAGCAATCAGCCCCAGCATTTT. It specifies CASSLPGRDSNQPQHF.

The chain employs TRBV4-2 and TRBJ1-1; D unresolved. This CDR3 contains 14 residues. The V gene's germline CDR1 is LGHNA and CDR2 YNFKEQ. Trimming removed 0 bases from V and 7 bases from J, with 12 bases in between. CDR3 sequence: CASSQEFRGVEAFF. CDR3 DNA sequence: TGTGCCAGCAGCCAAGAGTTTCGAGGAGTTGAAGCTTTCTTT.

The J gene is TRBJ2-5, the V gene TRBV14; 13 nucleotides match TRBD2. Per the germline V gene, CDR1 is SGHDN and CDR2 is FVKESK. The CDR3 sequence is 17 residues long. The V segment lost 2 bases and the J segment 2 bases; nucleotides outside the gene matches: 5. In DNA form, the CDR3 reads TGTGCCAGCAGCCAATTGGGACTAGCGGGGATACAAGAGACCCAGTACTTC. Protein sequence: CASSQLGLAGIQETQYF.

Notes on this clone: This specimen includes other DNA sequences encoding the same CDR3. This rearrangement joins TRBV4-1 to TRBJ2-1; weak D call: TRBD2 (5 bases). The CDR3 is 12 residues long. CDR1 and CDR2 (germline): MGHRA, YSYEKL. V shed 1 base and J shed 7 bases, with 5 bases lying between them. The CDR3 sequence is CASSQGGNEQFF. CDR3 DNA sequence: TGCGCCAGCAGCCAAGGAGGGAATGAGCAGTTCTTC.

This clone was observed a single time. The genes are TRBV7-9 and TRBJ2-1, with D uncertain. The CDR3 runs 16 residues. V was shortened by 5 bases and J by 2 bases, with 16 bases between the two germline ends. Germline CDR1 is SEHNR and CDR2 is FQNEAQ (reference sequence). The CDR3 sequence: CASSPRPPQPYNEQFF. The CDR3 DNA sequence: TGTGCCAGCAGCCCAAGACCTCCGCAGCCCTACAATGAGCAGTTCTTC.

The chain carries TRBV30 and TRBJ2-7, with 8 bases aligning to TRBD1. The CDR3 totals 12 residues. J was trimmed by 6 bases and V by 3 bases; bases with no gene match: 4. Germline V CDR1 and CDR2: GTSNPN, SVGIG (reference sequence). DNA of the CDR3: TGTGCCTGGAGCGGGACAGGCGGCGAGCAGTACTTC. This gives the protein CAWSGTGGEQYF.

Points on this clone: Other nucleotide sequences from this sample produce the same CDR3. The rearrangement links TRBV4-3 to TRBJ1-3; 9 bases line up with TRBD1. The J segment lost 0 bases and the V segment lost 3 bases, leaving 0 bases of the junction unmatched. This CDR3 has 15 amino acids. Per germline, CDR1 LGHNA and CDR2 YSLEER. The CDR3 sequence is CASSQDRGSGNTIYF. The CDR3 nucleotides are TGCGCCAGCAGCCAGGACAGGGGCTCTGGAAACACCATATATTTT.

The genes are TRBV13 and TRBJ2-7, with no clear D. Germline V gene data show CDR1 as PRHDT and CDR2 as FYEKMQ (reference sequence). CDR3 length equals 13 residues. Between the trimmed V and J ends, which lost 5 bases and 4 bases, there was a span of 12 bases. CDR3 protein: CASSVRGYYEQYF. CDR3 DNA: TGTGCCAGCAGCGTACGTGGCTATTACGAGCAGTACTTC.

The chain combines TRBV3-1 (or the pseudogene TRBV3-2) with TRBJ1-1; D not certain. The CDR3 sequence is 13 residues long. Trimming left V 0 bases short and J 5 bases short, with 7 bases between. The germline V gene has CDR1 LGHDT and CDR2 YNNKEL (reference sequence). The CDR3 loop reads CASSQDSVTEAFF. The CDR3 bases are TGTGCCAGCAGCCAAGATAGTGTTACTGAAGCTTTCTTT.

V and J are TRBV11-1 and TRBJ1-1; D might be TRBD1 (6 bases). The CDR3 spans 15 residues. The germline V gene has CDR1 SGHAT and CDR2 FQDESV (reference sequence). With 1 base removed from V and 0 bases from J, the gap between germline ends came to 9 bases. The CDR3 is CASSLGTVMNTEAFF. The CDR3 DNA follows: TGTGCCAGCAGCTTAGGGACAGTCATGAACACTGAAGCTTTCTTT.

This clone was counted once. The chain links TRBV11-2 to TRBJ2-2; tentatively, D is TRBD1 (6 bases). The V gene lost 4 bases and the J gene lost 4 bases, with 16 bases spanning the gap. Germline values: CDR1 SGHAT, CDR2 FQNNGV. This CDR3 comprises 16 residues. This CDR3 reads CASSSTGKRGTGELFF. DNA for the CDR3: TGTGCCAGCAGCTCCACAGGGAAACGGGGCACCGGGGAGCTGTTTTTT.

This chain links TRBV15 with TRBJ1-2; the D is unclear. Germline assignment: CDR1 LNHNV and CDR2 YYDKDF (reference sequence). Trimming took off 1 base at V and 8 bases at J, with 17 bases between the two ends. The CDR3 runs 15 residues. The CDR3 here is CATSRGAQNPRGYTF. The CDR3 DNA sequence: TGTGCCACCAGCAGAGGAGCGCAGAACCCGCGGGGCTACACCTTC.

The chain employs TRBV12-3 or TRBV12-4 and TRBJ1-2; D perhaps matches TRBD1 (6 bases). V lost 5 bases to trimming and J lost 8 bases, with 15 bases between them. The CDR3 extends over 13 amino acids. The DNA of the CDR3 is TGTGCCAGCAGTCACACACAGGGCGTGGGCTACACCTTC. Its protein product is CASSHTQGVGYTF.

The rearrangement links TRBV12-3 or TRBV12-4 to TRBJ1-3; D unclear. The length of the CDR3 is 13 residues. Trimming removed 1 base from V and 7 bases from J, with 8 bases in between. The CDR3 DNA reads TGTGCCAGCAGTTTAGACCGGCGCAACACCATATATTTT. This sequence encodes CASSLDRRNTIYF.

The chain is built from TRBV28 and TRBJ1-5, with 7 bases aligning to TRBD1. CDR3 length: 14 amino acids. J lost 3 bases, V lost 5 bases, and 4 bases had no gene match. Germline V lookup: CDR1 MDHEN, CDR2 SYDVKM. The CDR3 coding sequence is TGTGCCAGCAGTCCAGGGGGGAACAATCAGCCCCAGCATTTT. Translating gives CASSPGGNNQPQHF.

The chain combines TRBV27 with TRBJ1-6; D call uncertain. V was trimmed by 5 bases and J by 8 bases, leaving 19 bases between them. The germline V gene has CDR1 MNHEY and CDR2 SMNVEV (reference sequence). The CDR3 sequence is 16 residues long. The CDR3 loop is CASSAPLSRADSPLHF. DNA for the CDR3: TGTGCCAGCAGTGCCCCCTTGTCTAGGGCGGATTCACCCCTCCACTTT.

In its sample, this clone was seen a few times. The genes are TRBV2 and TRBJ1-5; D not resolved. The germline CDR1 and CDR2 sequences are SNHLY and FYNNEI. The CDR3 sequence is 13 residues long. V was pared by 4 bases and J by 6 bases, with 10 bases between. The CDR3 DNA follows: TGTGCCAGCAGTGTTTACGCGGGTCAGCCCCAGCATTTT. Amino acids: CASSVYAGQPQHF.

The V gene is TRBV12-3 or TRBV12-4, the J gene TRBJ1-1, with D tentatively TRBD1 (6 bases). The CDR3 runs to 13 residues. V gave up 5 bases and J gave up 4 bases, with 11 bases separating them. CDR3 DNA sequence: TGTGCCAGCAGTACGACAGGAAGCACTGAAGCTTTCTTT. Protein product: CASSTTGSTEAFF.

V is TRBV30 and J is TRBJ1-4; perhaps TRBD1 as D (5 bases). The CDR3 is 16 residues long. Germline V lookup: CDR1 GTSNPN, CDR2 SVGIG (reference sequence). Trimming left V 1 base short and J 0 bases short, with 12 bases between. The CDR3 loop reads CAWSDVWGATNEKLFF. The DNA of the CDR3 is TGTGCCTGGAGTGATGTTTGGGGGGCAACTAATGAAAAACTGTTTTTT. Filled out from reference TRBV30 and TRBJ1-4, the complete variable domain reads SQTIHQWPATLVQPVGSPLSLECTVEGTSNPNLYWYRQAAGRGLQLLFYSVGIGQISSEVPQNLSASRPQDRQFILSSKKLLLSDSGFYLCAWSDVWGATNEKLFFGSGTQLSVL.

V is TRBV7-2 and J is TRBJ1-2, with D unresolved. Per the germline V gene, CDR1 is SGHTA and CDR2 is FQGNSA. The V end lost 3 bases, the J end lost 7 bases, and 15 bases lay between the germline ends. The CDR3 is 14 residues long. CDR3 region: CASSFDTQQFGYTF. The CDR3 DNA sequence: TGTGCCAGCAGCTTTGACACCCAACAATTTGGCTACACCTTC.

The rearrangement links TRBV5-1 to TRBJ2-1; TRBD1 matches 9 bases. The germline V gene encodes CDR1 SGHRS and CDR2 YFSETQ. This CDR3 comprises 16 residues. V was clipped by 4 bases and J by 1 base; unmatched bases: 6. CDR3 sequence (DNA): TGCGCCAGCAGCCCTGTGACAGGGGGTTCCTACAATGAGCAGTTCTTC. Protein: CASSPVTGGSYNEQFF. Filled out from reference TRBV5-1 and TRBJ2-1, the complete variable domain reads KAGVTQTPRYLIKTRGQQVTLSCSPISGHRSVSWYQQTPGQGLQFLFEYFSETQRNKGNFPGRFSGRQFSNSRSEMNVSTLELGDSALYLCASSPVTGGSYNEQFFGPGTRLTVL.

V gene TRBV19 combines with J gene TRBJ2-7, with D tentatively TRBD1 (6 bases). The CDR3 is 13 residues long. The V end lost 5 bases, the J end lost 3 bases, and 11 bases lay between the germline ends. Germline values: CDR1 LNHDA, CDR2 SQIVND (reference sequence). In DNA form, the CDR3 reads TGTGCCAGTAGTCTCGGACAGAGCTACGAGCAGTACTTC. As protein: CASSLGQSYEQYF. Full variable domain (outside the CDR3, taken from reference TRBV19 and TRBJ2-7): DGGITQSPKYLFRKEGQNVTLSCEQNLNHDAMYWYRQDPGQGLRLIYYSQIVNDFQKGDIAEGYSVSREKKESFPLTVTSAQKNPTAFYLCASSLGQSYEQYFGPGTRLTVT.